These T cell receptor beta chains were read from a single sample in a study of a mutant IDH1 vaccine in newly diagnosed glioma. These receptors' antigens are unknown. TCRdb's table, derived via immunoSEQ multiplex PCR, lists solely in-frame clones and lacks some. The table lists roughly 86,000 clones, around 92% of them singletons. Sequencing was performed on PBMCs, taken from a glioma patient whose treatment included an IDH1 peptide vaccine. The receptor source for this set is a woman aged 50 to 65 with glioma. Each CDR3 is given with its conserved first and last residue. The D gene is left open where the match is weak. Clone sizes are given selectively: once, few, many, or a class where the clone is expanded.

CDR3 DNA,CDR3 protein,V gene,D gene,J gene,clone size
TGTGCCTGGAGTGGTGAACGGGAGCCCTTTGGCAATGAGCAGTTCTTC,CAWSGEREPFGNEQFF,TRBV30,-,TRBJ2-1,-
TGTGCCAGCAGACGGTGGGGGCCCGGGACAGATACGCAGTATTTT,CASRRWGPGTDTQYF,TRBV28,-,TRBJ2-3,-
TGTGCCAGCAGCTCCAACAATGAGCAGTTCTTC,CASSSNNEQFF,TRBV7-9,-,TRBJ2-1,-
TGTGCCAGCGGACAACAGGGGGCTGGTGAAAAACTGTTTTTT,CASGQQGAGEKLFF,TRBV6-5,TRBD1,TRBJ1-4,-
TGCGCCAGCAGCGAGGGGTACTTAGCCAAAAACATTCAGTACTTC,CASSEGYLAKNIQYF,TRBV5-1,-,TRBJ2-4,-
TGCGCCAGCCCTCCCTTGGGAGTATTCCAAGAGACCCAGTACTTC,CASPPLGVFQETQYF,TRBV5-1,-,TRBJ2-5,-
TGCGCCAGCAGCTTAGATTTGGGCGGGGGAGAGACCCAGTACTTC,CASSLDLGGGETQYF,TRBV5-1,TRBD2,TRBJ2-5,-
TGTGCCTGGGCGGGACAGTATAATTCACCCCTCCACTTT,CAWAGQYNSPLHF,TRBV30,TRBD1,TRBJ1-6,-
TGCGCCAGCAGCCAAGACGTGCTAAACTATAATTCACCCCTCCACTTT,CASSQDVLNYNSPLHF,TRBV5-1,-,TRBJ1-6,-
TGCGCCAGCAGTAGTACCCCGGGACTAGCGGTGCCCGATACGCAGTATTTT,CASSSTPGLAVPDTQYF,TRBV10-1,TRBD2,TRBJ2-3,-
TGTGCCAGCAGTTTTGACGGCTCTGGGGCCAACGTCCTGACTTTC,CASSFDGSGANVLTF,TRBV27,-,TRBJ2-6,few
TGTGCCAGCAGCTTAAGGGGTGATGGCTACACCTTC,CASSLRGDGYTF,TRBV7-9,-,TRBJ1-2,-
TGTGCCAGCAGTCTCATCCCCGAGGGGGGCAGTGAGGGCTACACCTTC,CASSLIPEGGSEGYTF,TRBV2,-,TRBJ1-2,-
TGCAGTGCTAGAGATAATGAAAAACTGTTTTTT,CSARDNEKLFF,TRBV20-1,-,TRBJ1-4,-
TGTGCCAGCAGCGTAGGGCTTGGGGAGGCCCAGTACTTC,CASSVGLGEAQYF,TRBV9,-,TRBJ2-5,-
TGTGCCAGTACAGAAGGACTAGCGGTTACCTACAATGAGCAGTTCTTC,CASTEGLAVTYNEQFF,TRBV19,TRBD2,TRBJ2-1,once
TGTGCCTGGAGTGTACTAGGGAGGCAACAGCCCCAGCATTTT,CAWSVLGRQQPQHF,TRBV30,-,TRBJ1-5,-
TGTGCCAGCACCCCCACAGGGGTTGATACGCAGTATTTT,CASTPTGVDTQYF,TRBV6-5,TRBD1,TRBJ2-3,-
TGTGCCAGCAGCTTACTTTCCGGCGGCAGGGTCGGTTCACCCCTCCACTTT,CASSLLSGGRVGSPLHF,TRBV11-2,-,TRBJ1-6,-
TGTGCCTGGAGTGATATACAGGGGGTCATCAACGAGCAGTACTTC,CAWSDIQGVINEQYF,TRBV30,TRBD1,TRBJ2-7,-
TGTGCCAGCAGTTACTACGCGTCGATGGGCGGGGAGCTGTTTTTT,CASSYYASMGGELFF,TRBV6-5,-,TRBJ2-2,-
TGTGCCAGCAGCCCGGTGAGCCCGGGGGCAGATACGCAGTATTTT,CASSPVSPGADTQYF,TRBV7-9,-,TRBJ2-3,-
TGTGCCAGCAGCCGGGCGTGGACAGGGGATTCACCCCTCCACTTT,CASSRAWTGDSPLHF,TRBV9,TRBD1,TRBJ1-6,-
TGCGCCAGCAGCTTCAACAGGGAGAGTGAGCAGTTCTTC,CASSFNRESEQFF,TRBV5-1,-,TRBJ2-1,-
TGTGCCAGCACAACACAGGGATCTAATGAAAAACTGTTTTTT,CASTTQGSNEKLFF,TRBV11-2,-,TRBJ1-4,-
TGTGCCAGCAGCTTCAGCGGGAGTGTTTTCAATGAGCAGTTCTTC,CASSFSGSVFNEQFF,TRBV7-9,TRBD2,TRBJ2-1,-
TGTGCCAGCAGAAGGTATGGGGGCACTGAAGCTTTCTTT,CASRRYGGTEAFF,TRBV6-1,-,TRBJ1-1,-
TGTGCCAGCAGGGGGACTAGCGGAAGGGGCTACAATGAGCAGTTCTTC,CASRGTSGRGYNEQFF,TRBV2,TRBD2,TRBJ2-1,once
TGTGCCAGCAGTCTGGGGGGGAGTAATTCACCCCTCCACTTT,CASSLGGSNSPLHF,TRBV27,-,TRBJ1-6,-
TGTGCCAGCGGACTATCGAGCGGGAGGAGGGAGCAGTACTTC,CASGLSSGRREQYF,TRBV27,TRBD2,TRBJ2-7,-
TGTGCCAGCAGTTTCCATGACCGCGAGAGATACAATCAGCCCCAGCATTTT,CASSFHDRERYNQPQHF,TRBV28,-,TRBJ1-5,-
TGCGCCAGCAGCCAAGATCCGCACAGGGCAGAGACCCAGTACTTC,CASSQDPHRAETQYF,TRBV4-1,-,TRBJ2-5,-
TGTGCCATCAGTGATTATGGAGGAGGACGGGGGGGCTACGAGCAGTACTTC,CAISDYGGGRGGYEQYF,TRBV10-3,TRBD2,TRBJ2-7,-
TGTGCCAGCAGGGGGTGGGGGCCCGGCACCGGGGAGCTGTTTTTT,CASRGWGPGTGELFF,TRBV2,-,TRBJ2-2,once
TGTGCCAGCAGCTTGGGGGGGCGTTATCAAGAGACCCAGTACTTC,CASSLGGRYQETQYF,TRBV5-4,-,TRBJ2-5,-